The T cell receptor (beta chain) described here comes from a study of memory CD4+ T cells and cytomegalovirus serostatus. Authors' methods: After removing out-of-frame reads, millions of distinct TCRbeta sequences remained. TCRdb keeps only in-frame clones here, not all; method: immunoSEQ multiplex PCR. V, J and clone size are taken as reported in that table, and D and trimming were inferred from the DNA itself. The sample has 40,000 to 60,000 clones; around 80% are singletons. The V and J ends lost 3 bases and 8 bases respectively, with 16 bases between them. This CDR3 has 14 amino acids. Germline V lookup: CDR1 LNHDA, CDR2 SQIVND (reference sequence). This clone was picked up one time. Single viable CD3+CD4+CD8-CD45RO+ cells were sorted as the memory CD4+ T cells.

Source material: memory CD4+ T cells from blood. This chain joins TRBV19 and TRBJ1-2, with D unclear. The origin of this receptor is an adult in good health and CMV-seronegative. The CDR3 DNA is TGTGCCAGTAGTATCACGACCGCGACCCCCGGCTACACCTTC. It codes for CASSITTATPGYTF.